This is a list of T cell receptor beta chains from one sample in a study of sequential checkpoint blockade in melanoma. Only in-frame clones appear in the TCRdb table, and some are missing; sequencing was by immunoSEQ multiplex PCR. The repertoire includes 2,500 to 3,500 clones, 50% to 75% of them detected once, and about a fifth sits in the top ten. Here the sequenced sample was CD8+ T cells sorted from blood (inferred from file names), taken from a patient given nivolumab and ipilimumab in sequence. Every receptor here comes from a human donor with melanoma. The CDR3 runs from the conserved cysteine through the conserved F or W. D genes are given only for firm matches. Clone size is not always given. Where it is, it says once, few, many or a class for expanded clones.

J: TRBJ2-7
V: TRBV7-9
size: -
D: TRBD2
DNA: TGTGCCAGCAGCTTGCTTGGGGAGGGAGTGGCGCAGCAGTACTTC
CDR3: CASSLLGEGVAQQYF

J: TRBJ1-4
V: TRBV18
size: -
D: -
DNA: TGTGCCAGCTCACCACCGGAGGTCGGAACTAATGAAAAACTGTTTTTT
CDR3: CASSPPEVGTNEKLFF

J: TRBJ2-7
V: TRBV5-4
size: once
D: TRBD1
DNA: TGTGCCAGCAGTTCCAGGGGGCTTGAGCACGAGCAGTACTTC
CDR3: CASSSRGLEHEQYF

J: TRBJ1-1
V: TRBV7-6
size: -
D: TRBD1
DNA: TGTGCCAGCAGCGACAGGGCTGAAATGAACACTGAAGCTTTCTTT
CDR3: CASSDRAEMNTEAFF

J: TRBJ2-3
V: TRBV6-4
size: few
D: TRBD2
DNA: TGTGCCAGCAGTGAGACTAGCGGTGGCACAGATACGCAGTATTTT
CDR3: CASSETSGGTDTQYF

J: TRBJ2-5
V: TRBV9
size: -
D: TRBD2
DNA: TGTGCCAGCAGCGATCGGACTAGCGGGGGAGAACAAGAGACCCAGTACTTC
CDR3: CASSDRTSGGEQETQYF

J: TRBJ2-1
V: TRBV19
size: few
D: TRBD2
DNA: TGTGCCAGTAGTATAGTTGGGACTACCGGCGCGGATGAGCAGTTCTTC
CDR3: CASSIVGTTGADEQFF

J: TRBJ2-7
V: TRBV30
size: -
D: TRBD2
DNA: TGTGCCTGGAGTGGTGGGGAGGGCTACGAGCAGTACTTC
CDR3: CAWSGGEGYEQYF

J: TRBJ1-1
V: TRBV19
size: -
D: -
DNA: TGTGCCAGTAGGGGCCTCTGGGCCGGGGACACTGAAGCTTTCTTT
CDR3: CASRGLWAGDTEAFF

J: TRBJ1-2
V: TRBV13
size: -
D: -
DNA: TGTGCCAGCAGTACAACGGGTTCCTCTCCCTATGGCTACACCTTC
CDR3: CASSTTGSSPYGYTF

J: TRBJ2-3
V: TRBV4-1
size: -
D: TRBD2
DNA: TGCGCCAGCAGACCAGGGCGGGGGGGCCTAGATACGCAGTATTTT
CDR3: CASRPGRGGLDTQYF

J: TRBJ2-5
V: TRBV6-1
size: -
D: TRBD2
DNA: TGTGCCAGCAGTGAGGTCGCGGGGGGGGACCTCAGGGAGACCCAGTACTTC
CDR3: CASSEVAGGDLRETQYF

J: TRBJ1-2
V: TRBV2
size: few
D: TRBD1
DNA: TGTGCCAGCAGTGGAGGGACAGGGGGTGGCTACACCTTC
CDR3: CASSGGTGGGYTF

J: TRBJ2-7
V: TRBV6-5
size: few
D: TRBD2
DNA: TGTGCCAGCAGTTACGCGGCTAGCGGGAGGGGTGAGCAGTACTTC
CDR3: CASSYAASGRGEQYF

J: TRBJ2-3
V: TRBV27
size: few
D: TRBD1
DNA: TGTGCCACCCAACCTGGGACAGCTAGCACAGATACGCAGTATTTT
CDR3: CATQPGTASTDTQYF

J: TRBJ2-7
V: TRBV5-4
size: -
D: -
DNA: TGTGCCAGCAGCTTGGGATCTAGCTCCTACGAGCAGTACTTC
CDR3: CASSLGSSSYEQYF

J: TRBJ1-1
V: TRBV6-1
size: -
D: TRBD1
DNA: TGTGCCAGCAGTGAATTTCAGGGGGGGAACACTGAAGCTTTCTTT
CDR3: CASSEFQGGNTEAFF

J: TRBJ2-1
V: TRBV2
size: -
D: TRBD2
DNA: TGTGCCAGCAGTGACCTTAGCGGGGGGGCCGATGAGCAGTTCTTC
CDR3: CASSDLSGGADEQFF

J: TRBJ1-2
V: TRBV4-1
size: -
D: -
DNA: TGCGCCAGCAGCCAAGATATCGGTTACGATGGCTACACCTTC
CDR3: CASSQDIGYDGYTF

J: TRBJ2-7
V: TRBV5-4
size: few
D: TRBD2
DNA: TGTGCCAGCAGCCACGGACTAGCGGGAGGGGAGCAGTACTTC
CDR3: CASSHGLAGGEQYF

J: TRBJ2-5
V: TRBV11-2
size: large
D: -
DNA: TGTGCCAGCAGCTTAGAGATGACTTTCGAGACCCAGTACTTC
CDR3: CASSLEMTFETQYF

J: TRBJ2-4
V: TRBV5-1
size: -
D: TRBD1
DNA: TGCGCCAGCGCTTGGGGGATATGGCAGGGGGAAAACATTCAGTACTTC
CDR3: CASAWGIWQGENIQYF

J: TRBJ2-5
V: TRBV4-3
size: -
D: -
DNA: TGCGCCAGCAGCCAAGATTCCCGTGGAGGCCAAGAGACCCAGTACTTC
CDR3: CASSQDSRGGQETQYF

J: TRBJ2-1
V: TRBV19
size: -
D: -
DNA: TGTGCCAGTAAAGAGGGGCTAGCGTATTACAATGAGCAGTTCTTC
CDR3: CASKEGLAYYNEQFF